This TCR beta chain was recorded in a study of cytomegalovirus exposure and HLA in healthy donors. A note on this clone: Its target is not known.

Germline values: CDR1 SNHLY, CDR2 FYNNEI. After removal of 5 bases from V and 7 bases from J, the junction contained 2 bases not matched to a gene. CDR3 length equals 12 residues. Separate from the approximately 670-subject first cohort, the roughly 130-subject validation cohort was the one that the donors belonged to. TCRdb keeps only in-frame clones here, not all; method: immunoSEQ multiplex PCR. The top ten hold around 1.3% of the sample, which has 240,000 or so clones, 70% to 90% seen once. Points from the study as a whole: Published work reported that the classifier diagnosed cytomegalovirus status with high specificity and sensitivity. A subsequent analysis found that TCR clusters from the first cohort also tended to co-occur in the 120 or so validation repertoires, with about 95% of cluster scores above 0. Some TCR beta chains (roughly 150 of them) were listed as cytomegalovirus-associated.

This receptor was taken from a woman in her twenties or thirties in good health and CMV-seropositive. Sequenced sample: PBMCs. The gene calls are TRBV2 and TRBJ2-1; 7 nucleotides align to TRBD2. Here the CDR3 DNA reads TGTGCCAGCAGTCTTAGCGGGAATGAGCAGTTCTTC. This gives the protein CASSLSGNEQFF.